This T cell receptor beta chain was identified in a study of chemoradiotherapy in HPV16-positive cancers. Overall study results and limits: Candidate HPV-specific clones and E7-related TCR motifs grew in tumor during treatment.

The data were produced by immunoSEQ multiplex PCR, yet TCRdb's version contains in-frame clones alone and is incomplete. This table holds roughly 23,000 clones, 80% to 95% found once. In the case of this clone: No antigen is known for it.

The CDR3 loop spans 16 amino acids. V lost 0 bases to trimming and J lost 4 bases, with 11 bases between them. Germline V CDR1 and CDR2: SGHNT, YYREEE (reference sequence). Repeated repertoire sampling spanned the course of chemoradiotherapy. The receptor was isolated from a human donor with HPV-associated anogenital cancer. The rearrangement joins TRBV5-4 to TRBJ1-6; D remains ambiguous. The sample here was blood, taken from a patient who underwent chemoradiotherapy. The CDR3 nucleotides are TGTGCCAGCAGCTTGGAAATAGTTGGATATAATTCACCCCTCCACTTT. Protein: CASSLEIVGYNSPLHF.